This T cell receptor beta chain was sequenced in a study of blood T cells in healthy people across ages. General observations from the study: Fewer expanded clones and more diversity marked long-lived versus aged donors.

V lost 6 bases and J 9 bases, leaving 18 bases between the germline ends. CDR3 length: 13 residues. CDR1 and CDR2 (germline): DFQATT, SNEGSKA (reference sequence). Comment on this clonotype: Its target is not known.

The authors ran a second PCR of about 6 to 11 cycles using a sample-barcoded 5' primer and a J-beta primer mix. Per sample, CDR3-containing paired-end reads numbered at least 2.5 million. In TCRdb, the 5' RACE reads were re-called with MiXCR into one record per CDR3 protein. Here the sample spans 1.6 million or so distinct CDR3 sequences, roughly 32% being singletons. Donors ranged from roughly 6 to 90 years old and were healthy Caucasians in Russia. The origin of this receptor is a woman younger than 45 in good health. The sample was blood. The J gene is TRBJ2-1, the V gene TRBV20-1; D gene unclear. CDR3 region: CSAHRSLLSEQFF. The CDR3 DNA reads TGCAGTGCCCATCGTTCCCTCCTGAGTGAGCAGTTCTTC.